The 7 T cell receptor beta chains below all came from one sample that was sequenced in a study of response to subunit inactivated influenza vaccine. TCRdb processed the RT-PCR reads anew with MiXCR; each CDR3 protein has one entry. The sample holds fewer than 700,000 distinct CDR3 sequences, 10% to 15% seen once. The sequencing used PBMCs from blood, collected about 6 weeks after vaccination. The receptor source for this set is a man aged 50 or older who received an inactivated influenza vaccine.

This clonotype showed up just a few times. This rearrangement joins TRBV28 to TRBJ1-2; D gene unclear. V shed 7 bases and J shed 6 bases, with 18 bases lying between them. Germline lookup yields CDR1 MDHEN and CDR2 SYDVKM. The CDR3 contains 14 residues. CDR3 sequence: CASTSRGRPNGYTF. The CDR3 region has the DNA TGTGCCAGCACCTCTAGAGGGCGTCCTAATGGCTACACCTTC.

This clonotype turned up a few times. The V and J genes are TRBV7-9 and TRBJ2-2; D may correspond to TRBD1 or TRBD2 (5 bases each). Germline CDR1 SEHNR, CDR2 FQNEAQ (reference sequence). V was trimmed by 4 bases and J by 3 bases, leaving 9 bases between them. The CDR3 extends over 14 amino acids. CDR3 nucleotide sequence: TGTGCCAGCAGCTGGGGGTATTACACCGGGGAGCTGTTTTTT. It translates to CASSWGYYTGELFF.

The chain carries TRBV7-2 and TRBJ2-7, with 14 nucleotides matching TRBD2. CDR1 and CDR2 from the germline V gene are SGHTA and FQGNSA. This CDR3 has 16 residues. The V and J ends lost 5 bases and 4 bases, in that order; junction bases with no gene match: 7. The CDR3 bases are TGTGCCAGCAGCCTAGGACTAGCGGGAGGCTGGTACGAGCAGTACTTC. This sequence encodes CASSLGLAGGWYEQYF.

V gene TRBV5-5 combines with J gene TRBJ1-2; TRBD1 matches at 8 bases. Germline V gene sequence: CDR1 SGHKS, CDR2 YYEKEE (reference sequence). Trimming removed 4 bases from V and 7 bases from J; junction bases left unmatched: 3. There are 12 residues in the CDR3. CDR3 protein: CASSVDRGGYTF. CDR3 DNA sequence: TGTGCCAGCAGCGTAGACAGGGGTGGCTACACCTTC.

To note about this clonotype: A read error may produce the germline difference seen at one junction end. The chain joins TRBV5-1 to TRBJ2-3, with 9 bases aligning to TRBD1. The CDR3 totals 13 residues. Germline lookup yields CDR1 SGHRS and CDR2 YFSETQ. CDR3 in amino acids: CTSSVGQGDTQYF. Written as DNA, the CDR3 is TGCACCAGCAGCGTGGGACAGGGCGATACGCAGTATTTT.

This clonotype was observed a few times. The CDR3 coding sequence is TGTGCCAGCAGTCTTCTAGCGGGAGTGCGAAATGAGCAGTTCTTC. It yields the protein CASSLLAGVRNEQFF. This chain uses TRBV12-3 or TRBV12-4 with TRBJ2-1; 10 bases map to TRBD2. The CDR3 loop spans 15 amino acids. The V and J ends lost 5 bases and 7 bases, in that order; junction bases with no gene match: 8.

This clonotype was recorded a few times. This chain uses TRBV12-3 or TRBV12-4 with TRBJ2-7, with 11 nucleotides matching TRBD2. Trimming removed 3 bases from V and 6 bases from J; junction bases left unmatched: 7. The CDR3 length is 15 residues. The CDR3 nucleotides are TGTGCCAGCAGTTTCGGTAGCGGGAGGGCTAGCGAGCAGTACTTC. Its protein is CASSFGSGRASEQYF.